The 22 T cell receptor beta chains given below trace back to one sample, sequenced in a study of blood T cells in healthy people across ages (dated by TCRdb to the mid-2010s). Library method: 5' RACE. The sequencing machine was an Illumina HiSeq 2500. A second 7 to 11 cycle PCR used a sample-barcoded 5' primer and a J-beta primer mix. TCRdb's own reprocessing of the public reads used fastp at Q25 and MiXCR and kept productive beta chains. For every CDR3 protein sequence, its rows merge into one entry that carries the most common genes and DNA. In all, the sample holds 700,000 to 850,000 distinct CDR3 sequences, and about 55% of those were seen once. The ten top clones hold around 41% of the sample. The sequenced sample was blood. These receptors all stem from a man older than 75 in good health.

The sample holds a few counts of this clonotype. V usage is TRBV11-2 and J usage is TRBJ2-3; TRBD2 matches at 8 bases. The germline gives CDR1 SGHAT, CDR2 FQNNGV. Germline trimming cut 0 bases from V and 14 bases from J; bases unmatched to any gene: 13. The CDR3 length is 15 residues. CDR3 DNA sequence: TGTGCCAGCAGCTTAGATACGGGAGGGGTCAGATACGCGTATTTT. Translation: CASSLDTGGVRYAYF. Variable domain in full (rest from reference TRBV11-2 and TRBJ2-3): EAGVAQSPRYKIIEKRQSVAFWCNPISGHATLYWYQQILGQGPKLLIQFQNNGVVDDSQLPKDRFSAERLKGVDSTLKIQPAKLEDSAVYLCASSLDTGGVRYAYFGPGTRLTVL.

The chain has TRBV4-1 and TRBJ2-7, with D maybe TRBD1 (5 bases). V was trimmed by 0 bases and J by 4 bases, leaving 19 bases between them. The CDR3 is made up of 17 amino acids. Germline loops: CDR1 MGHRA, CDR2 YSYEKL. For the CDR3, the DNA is TGCGCCAGCAGCCAAGATATTAACAGGCCAGAGGCTTACGAGCAGTACTTC. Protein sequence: CASSQDINRPEAYEQYF.

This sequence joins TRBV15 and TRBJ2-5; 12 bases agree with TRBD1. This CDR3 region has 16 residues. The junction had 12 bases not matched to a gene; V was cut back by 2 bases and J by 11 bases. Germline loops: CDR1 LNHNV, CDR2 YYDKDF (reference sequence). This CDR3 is CATSRQPGQGANEQYF. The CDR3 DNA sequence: TGTGCCACCAGCAGACAACCGGGACAGGGGGCAAATGAGCAGTACTTC.

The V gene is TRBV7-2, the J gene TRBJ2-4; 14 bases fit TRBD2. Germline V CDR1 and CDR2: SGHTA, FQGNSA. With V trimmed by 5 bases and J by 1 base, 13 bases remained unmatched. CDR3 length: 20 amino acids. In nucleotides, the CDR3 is TGTGCCAGCAGCCCGGGACTAGCGGGAGTAGGTCTACGGGCCAAAAACATTCAGTACTTC. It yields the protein CASSPGLAGVGLRAKNIQYF.

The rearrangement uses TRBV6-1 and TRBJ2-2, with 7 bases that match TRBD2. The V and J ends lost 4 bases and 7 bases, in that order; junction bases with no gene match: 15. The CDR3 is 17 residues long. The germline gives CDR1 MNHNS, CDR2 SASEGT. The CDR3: CASSASVGGPSVGELFF. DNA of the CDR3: TGTGCCAGCAGTGCTTCGGTGGGAGGGCCCTCGGTCGGGGAGCTGTTTTTT.

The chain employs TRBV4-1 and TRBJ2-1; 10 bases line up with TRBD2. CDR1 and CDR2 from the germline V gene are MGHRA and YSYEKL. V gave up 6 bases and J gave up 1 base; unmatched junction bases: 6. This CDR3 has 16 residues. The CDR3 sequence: CASRDSGRRSYNEQFF. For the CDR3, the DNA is TGCGCCAGCAGGGATAGCGGGAGGAGGTCCTACAATGAGCAGTTCTTC.

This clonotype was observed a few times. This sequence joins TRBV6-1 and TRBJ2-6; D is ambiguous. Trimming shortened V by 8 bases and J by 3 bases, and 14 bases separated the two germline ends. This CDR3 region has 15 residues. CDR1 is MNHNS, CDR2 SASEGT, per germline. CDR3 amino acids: CASWATAVGANVLTF. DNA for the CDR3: TGTGCCAGCTGGGCCACGGCAGTTGGGGCCAACGTCCTGACTTTC.

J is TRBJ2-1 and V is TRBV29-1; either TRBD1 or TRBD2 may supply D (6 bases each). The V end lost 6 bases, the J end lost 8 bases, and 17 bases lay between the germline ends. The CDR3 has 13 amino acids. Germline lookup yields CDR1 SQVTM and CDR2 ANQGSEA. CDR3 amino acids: CSVGGGITYEQFF. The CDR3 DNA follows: TGCAGCGTGGGGGGCGGGATCACCTATGAGCAGTTCTTC.

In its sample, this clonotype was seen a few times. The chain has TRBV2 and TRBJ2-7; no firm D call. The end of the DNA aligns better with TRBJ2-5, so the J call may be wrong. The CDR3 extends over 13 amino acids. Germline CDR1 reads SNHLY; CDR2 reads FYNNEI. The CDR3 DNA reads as TGTGCCAGCAGCGCCTGGGATTCCGAGACCCAGTACTTC. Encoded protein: CASSAWDSETQYF.

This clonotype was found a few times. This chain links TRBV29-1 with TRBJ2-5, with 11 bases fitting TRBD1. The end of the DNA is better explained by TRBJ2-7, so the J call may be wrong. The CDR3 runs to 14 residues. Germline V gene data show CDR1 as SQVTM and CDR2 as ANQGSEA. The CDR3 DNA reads TGCAGCGCCAAGGAGGGGACAGGGGGCTACGAGCAGTACTTC. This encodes CSAKEGTGGYEQYF.

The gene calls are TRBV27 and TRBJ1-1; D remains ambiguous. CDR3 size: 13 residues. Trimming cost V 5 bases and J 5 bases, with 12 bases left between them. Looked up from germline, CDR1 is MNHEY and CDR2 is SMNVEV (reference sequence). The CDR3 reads CASSVYSGTEAFF. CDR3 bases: TGTGCCAGCAGTGTATATTCCGGTACTGAAGCTTTCTTT.

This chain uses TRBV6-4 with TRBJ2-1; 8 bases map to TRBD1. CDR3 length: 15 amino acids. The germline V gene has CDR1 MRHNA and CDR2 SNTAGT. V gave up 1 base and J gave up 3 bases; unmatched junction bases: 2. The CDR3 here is CASSDFGQGYNEQFF. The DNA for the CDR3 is TGTGCCAGCAGTGACTTCGGACAGGGCTACAATGAGCAGTTCTTC.

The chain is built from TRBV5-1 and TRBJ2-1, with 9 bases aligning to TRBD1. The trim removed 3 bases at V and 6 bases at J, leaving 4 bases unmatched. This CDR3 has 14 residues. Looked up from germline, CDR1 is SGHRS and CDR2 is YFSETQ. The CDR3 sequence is CASSWGQGPNEQFF. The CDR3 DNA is TGCGCCAGCAGCTGGGGACAGGGCCCCAATGAGCAGTTCTTC. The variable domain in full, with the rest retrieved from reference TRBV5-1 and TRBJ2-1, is KAGVTQTPRYLIKTRGQQVTLSCSPISGHRSVSWYQQTPGQGLQFLFEYFSETQRNKGNFPGRFSGRQFSNSRSEMNVSTLELGDSALYLCASSWGQGPNEQFFGPGTRLTVL.

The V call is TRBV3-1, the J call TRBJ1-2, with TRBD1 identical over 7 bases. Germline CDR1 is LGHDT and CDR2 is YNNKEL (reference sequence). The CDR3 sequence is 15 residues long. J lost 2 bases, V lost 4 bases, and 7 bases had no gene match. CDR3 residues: CASSLSGQANYGYTF. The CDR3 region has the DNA TGTGCCAGCAGCCTCAGCGGACAGGCCAACTATGGCTACACCTTC.

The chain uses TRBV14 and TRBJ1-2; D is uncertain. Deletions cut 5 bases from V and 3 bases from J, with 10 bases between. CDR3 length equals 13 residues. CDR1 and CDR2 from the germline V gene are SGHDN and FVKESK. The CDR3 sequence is CASSVLLDYGYTF. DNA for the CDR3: TGTGCCAGCAGCGTACTATTGGACTATGGCTACACCTTC.

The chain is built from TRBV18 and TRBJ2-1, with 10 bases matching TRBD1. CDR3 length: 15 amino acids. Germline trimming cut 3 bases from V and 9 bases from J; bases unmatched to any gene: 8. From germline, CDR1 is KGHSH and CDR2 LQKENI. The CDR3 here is CASSPGQGGLGEQFF. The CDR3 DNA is TGTGCCAGCTCACCTGGACAGGGGGGCTTGGGTGAGCAGTTCTTC.

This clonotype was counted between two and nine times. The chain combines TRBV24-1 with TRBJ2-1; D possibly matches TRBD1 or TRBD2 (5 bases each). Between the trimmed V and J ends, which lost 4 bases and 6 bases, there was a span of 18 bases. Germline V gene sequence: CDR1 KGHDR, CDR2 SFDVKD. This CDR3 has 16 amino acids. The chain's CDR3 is CATSDPGTPRGNEQFF. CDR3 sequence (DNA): TGTGCCACCAGTGACCCCGGGACCCCCCGGGGCAATGAGCAGTTCTTC.

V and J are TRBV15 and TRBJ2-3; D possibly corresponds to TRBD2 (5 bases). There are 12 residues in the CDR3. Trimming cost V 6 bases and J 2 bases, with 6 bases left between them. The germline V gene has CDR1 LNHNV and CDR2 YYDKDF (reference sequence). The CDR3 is CATRRDTDTQYF. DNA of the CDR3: TGTGCCACCAGGAGGGACACAGATACGCAGTATTTT.

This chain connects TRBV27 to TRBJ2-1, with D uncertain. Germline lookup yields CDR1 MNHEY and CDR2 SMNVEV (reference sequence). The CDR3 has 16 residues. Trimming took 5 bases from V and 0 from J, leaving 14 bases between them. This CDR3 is CASSTSLLSSYNEQFF. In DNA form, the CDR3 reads TGTGCCAGCAGTACCTCGTTGCTGAGCTCCTACAATGAGCAGTTCTTC.

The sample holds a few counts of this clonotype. DNA of the CDR3: TGCGCCAGCAGCGCGGGACAGCTCTACGGGGAGCAGTACTTC. This sequence encodes CASSAGQLYGEQYF. The chain recombines TRBV5-1 with TRBJ2-7; TRBD1 is a possible D gene (7 bases). This CDR3 spans 14 amino acids. V gave up 4 bases and J gave up 7 bases, with 18 bases separating them. CDR1 SGHRS and CDR2 YFSETQ come from the germline V gene. Complete variable domain (other parts from reference TRBV5-1 and TRBJ2-7): KAGVTQTPRYLIKTRGQQVTLSCSPISGHRSVSWYQQTPGQGLQFLFEYFSETQRNKGNFPGRFSGRQFSNSRSEMNVSTLELGDSALYLCASSAGQLYGEQYFGPGTRLTVT.

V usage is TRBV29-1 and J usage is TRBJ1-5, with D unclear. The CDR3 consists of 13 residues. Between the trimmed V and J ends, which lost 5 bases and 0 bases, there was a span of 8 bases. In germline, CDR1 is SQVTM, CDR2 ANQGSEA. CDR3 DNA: TGCAGCGTTCGGTCGGGTAGCAATCAGCCCCAGCATTTT. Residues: CSVRSGSNQPQHF.

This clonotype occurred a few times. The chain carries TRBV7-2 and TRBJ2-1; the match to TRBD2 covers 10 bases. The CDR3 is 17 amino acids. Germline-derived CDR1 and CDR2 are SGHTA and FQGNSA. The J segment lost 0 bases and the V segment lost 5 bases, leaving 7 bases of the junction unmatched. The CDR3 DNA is TGTGCCAGCAGCCCTTTAGCGGGAGGTGTCTCCTACAATGAGCAGTTCTTC. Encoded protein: CASSPLAGGVSYNEQFF.